The rows below give T cell receptor beta chains drawn from one sample of a study of PD-1 blockade in classical Hodgkin lymphoma. Profiling relied on immunoSEQ multiplex PCR, and the TCRdb table lists in-frame clones only, not all of them. The profile shows 15,000 to 20,000 clones, 70% to 90% of them singletons. Source: CD4+ T cells from blood, taken before the fourth cycle of nivolumab. The receptor source for this set is a human donor with classical Hodgkin lymphoma. Each CDR3 is given with its conserved first and last residue. A D gene is named only where the DNA matches it firmly. The size of a clone is reported for some rows only, either as once, few or many, or as a class for expanded clones.

clone size	D gene	V gene	CDR3 length	J gene	CDR3 protein	CDR3 DNA
.	TRBD2	TRBV29-1	15	TRBJ2-7	CSVGRSSGRFYEQYF	TGCAGCGTTGGCCGGTCTAGCGGGAGGTTCTACGAGCAGTACTTC
few	.	TRBV2	13	TRBJ2-1	CASSVTGYNEQFF	TGTGCCAGCAGTGTAACAGGGTACAATGAGCAGTTCTTC
.	.	TRBV6-5	11	TRBJ2-5	CASIVEETQYF	TGTGCCAGCATAGTAGAGGAGACCCAGTACTTC
once	TRBD2	TRBV18	14	TRBJ2-2	CASSREGNTGELFF	TGTGCCAGCTCCCGGGAGGGGAACACCGGGGAGCTGTTTTTT
.	TRBD2	TRBV28	16	TRBJ2-4	CASSSPSGSGVGIQYF	TGTGCCAGCAGTTCCCCTAGCGGGAGTGGGGTAGGCATTCAGTACTTC
.	.	TRBV5-1	14	TRBJ2-7	CASSLEGQPYEQYF	TGCGCCAGCAGCTTGGAGGGGCAACCCTACGAGCAGTACTTC
.	TRBD1	TRBV27	14	TRBJ1-2	CASSLSGRGYGYTF	TGTGCCAGCAGTTTATCCGGCAGGGGGTATGGCTACACCTTC
.	TRBD2	TRBV28	15	TRBJ2-6	CASSLGGKGANVLTF	TGTGCCAGCAGTTTGGGAGGGAAGGGGGCCAACGTCCTGACTTTC
.	.	TRBV9	16	TRBJ2-1	CASSVDPRGSSNEQFF	TGTGCCAGCAGCGTAGACCCCAGGGGATCTTCCAATGAGCAGTTCTTC
.	.	TRBV27	14	TRBJ2-5	CATMRASGRETQYF	TGTGCCACCATGCGTGCCTCAGGAAGGGAGACCCAGTACTTC
.	TRBD2	TRBV28	15	TRBJ2-1	CASSPGLAWDNEQFF	TGTGCCAGCAGTCCGGGACTAGCTTGGGACAATGAGCAGTTCTTC
.	.	TRBV29-1	13	TRBJ2-7	CSVYSGSSYEQYF	TGCAGCGTCTACAGCGGTTCCTCCTACGAGCAGTACTTC
.	.	TRBV27	13	TRBJ1-1	CASSPTENTEAFF	TGTGCCAGCAGCCCTACGGAGAACACTGAAGCTTTCTTT
.	TRBD2	TRBV4-2	15	TRBJ2-5	CASSQLAGLGETQYF	TGTGCCAGCAGCCAACTAGCGGGCCTAGGCGAGACCCAGTACTTC
.	TRBD1	TRBV19	15	TRBJ2-5	CASSIAPGQGPTQYF	TGTGCCAGTAGTATTGCACCGGGACAGGGGCCGACCCAGTACTTC
once	TRBD2	TRBV19	16	TRBJ2-3	CASSRLAGGNTDTQYF	TGTGCCAGTAGTCGACTAGCGGGAGGGAACACAGATACGCAGTATTTT
.	TRBD1	TRBV25-1	13	TRBJ1-2	CASRIGTAYGYTF	TGTGCCAGCAGAATAGGGACAGCTTATGGCTACACCTTC
.	TRBD1	TRBV5-1	17	TRBJ1-3	CASSLVETGGTGNTIYF	TGCGCCAGCAGCTTGGTCGAGACAGGGGGAACTGGAAACACCATATATTTT
.	TRBD2	TRBV5-4	14	TRBJ2-7	CASSLGLAPGEQYF	TGTGCCAGCAGCTTGGGACTAGCCCCGGGCGAGCAGTACTTC
.	.	TRBV30	14	TRBJ1-1	CAWSVGVGGTEAFF	TGTGCCTGGAGTGTGGGGGTCGGAGGGACTGAAGCTTTCTTT
.	.	TRBV30	13	TRBJ1-1	CAWSVPWNTEAFF	TGTGCCTGGAGTGTACCATGGAACACTGAAGCTTTCTTT
.	.	TRBV5-1	13	TRBJ2-1	CASSSQVGSEQFF	TGCGCCAGCAGCTCCCAGGTGGGGAGTGAGCAGTTCTTC
few	.	TRBV6-5	15	TRBJ1-5	CASSYSGMSNQPQHF	TGTGCCAGCAGTTACTCGGGGATGAGCAATCAGCCCCAGCATTTT
.	.	TRBV5-1	13	TRBJ1-1	CASSLEVNTEAFF	TGCGCCAGCAGCTTGGAAGTGAACACTGAAGCTTTCTTT
.	TRBD2	TRBV19	16	TRBJ2-3	CASSAGLAEITDTQYF	TGTGCCAGTAGTGCGGGACTAGCGGAAATCACAGATACGCAGTATTTT
.	TRBD1	TRBV10-1	13	TRBJ2-7	CASNKDRDYEQYF	TGCGCCAGCAATAAGGACAGGGACTACGAGCAGTACTTC
.	.	TRBV5-1	14	TRBJ2-5	CASSFGQLGETQYF	TGCGCCAGCAGCTTCGGTCAACTAGGGGAGACCCAGTACTTC